This TCR beta chain was sequenced for a study of OX40 agonist ivuxolimab in advanced cancers. Overall study: Patients were dosed intravenously with ivuxolimab at 0.01 to 10 mg/kg every 2 weeks. Hepatocellular carcinoma, melanoma, renal cell or head and neck cancer affected the dose-escalation patients. The mean age was about 57 years, ranging from 23 to 79, with around four fifths of participants male.

The CDR3 length is 16 residues. The germline gives CDR1 LNHDA, CDR2 SQIVND (reference sequence). V was shortened by 6 bases and J by 1 base, with 18 bases between the two germline ends. Profiled with immunoSEQ multiplex PCR; TCRdb holds only in-frame clones, not every one. The sample includes tens of thousands of clones, 87% seen only once; the top ten take about 1.7%. This receptor was identified in an adult with an advanced solid tumor such as melanoma, head and neck, liver or kidney cancer. The source material was CD4+ or CD8+ T cells sorted from blood, sampled in a trial of the OX40 agonist ivuxolimab. The chain is built from TRBV19 and TRBJ2-5; TRBD2 is a possible D gene (6 bases). The CDR3, as DNA: TGTGCCAGTAGAAAGTGGGCGGGGAGTCTCCAAGAGACCCAGTACTTC. It is translated as CASRKWAGSLQETQYF. Together with reference TRBV19 and TRBJ2-5, the CDR3 gives the full variable domain: DGGITQSPKYLFRKEGQNVTLSCEQNLNHDAMYWYRQDPGQGLRLIYYSQIVNDFQKGDIAEGYSVSREKKESFPLTVTSAQKNPTAFYLCASRKWAGSLQETQYFGPGTRLLVL.